Presented here are 29 T cell receptor beta chains from one specimen sequenced in a study of glioma-infiltrating T cells after dendritic cell vaccination. Profiled with immunoSEQ multiplex PCR; TCRdb holds only in-frame clones, not every one. The profile covers over 70,000 clones, with roughly 82% appearing a single time and approximately 2.3% taken by the ten largest. The sequenced sample was blood, obtained before dendritic cell vaccination. Receptor source: a human donor with glioblastoma.

This sequence joins TRBV6-1 and TRBJ1-1, with D possibly matching TRBD1 (6 bases). The germline V and J ends were trimmed by 7 bases and 1 base, with 16 bases remaining between them. CDR1 is MNHNS and CDR2 is SASEGT in the germline V gene. The CDR3 is 15 amino acids. DNA of the CDR3: TGTGCCAGCAAAGTTGTACCGGGACAGAACACTGAAGCTTTCTTT. This gives the protein CASKVVPGQNTEAFF.

The CDR3 sequence is CASSQSSTGRFF. CDR3 DNA: TGTGCCAGCAGCCAAAGCTCAACAGGCCGGTTCTTC. The V gene is TRBV14, the J gene TRBJ2-1, with D maybe TRBD1 (5 bases). Germline-derived CDR1 and CDR2 are SGHDN and FVKESK. The V end was cut by 2 bases, the J end by 15 bases, with 14 bases between. This CDR3 spans 12 amino acids.

This chain links TRBV29-1 with TRBJ1-1; D unclear. This CDR3 spans 13 amino acids. Germline V gene data show CDR1 as SQVTM and CDR2 as ANQGSEA. Trimming stripped 4 bases from V and 1 base from J, with 10 bases between. CDR3 in DNA: TGCAGCGTTGGAGTGAGGGCGAACACTGAAGCTTTCTTT. The encoded protein is CSVGVRANTEAFF.

The chain combines TRBV27 with TRBJ2-7; possible D gene TRBD2, 7 bases. The CDR3 has 15 amino acids. Trimming left V 7 bases short and J 1 base short, with 17 bases between. Germline V gene lookup returns CDR1 MNHEY and CDR2 SMNVEV (reference sequence). The CDR3 loop reads CASTRRGGRSYEQYV. The CDR3 coding sequence is TGTGCCAGCACAAGGAGGGGGGGGCGATCCTACGAGCAGTACGTC.

This clone was observed once. V and J are TRBV7-2 and TRBJ1-1; D uncertain. This CDR3 comprises 18 residues. Germline lookup yields CDR1 SGHTA and CDR2 FQGNSA. Trimming cost V 5 bases and J 0 bases, with 22 bases left between them. CDR3 bases: TGTGCCAGCAGCCCAGGTATGGGCGCGCCCCAGATGAACACTGAAGCTTTCTTT. Amino acids: CASSPGMGAPQMNTEAFF.

The rearrangement joins TRBV29-1 to TRBJ1-1; TRBD1 matches 8 bases. Germline V gene data show CDR1 as SQVTM and CDR2 as ANQGSEA. The CDR3 extends over 12 amino acids. The J segment lost 7 bases and the V segment lost 8 bases, leaving 9 bases of the junction unmatched. CDR3: CSTDRASHEAFF. For the CDR3, the DNA is TGCAGCACGGACAGGGCCTCTCATGAAGCTTTCTTT.

This chain joins TRBV5-1 and TRBJ1-4; possibly TRBD1 for D (5 bases). Looked up from germline, CDR1 is SGHRS and CDR2 is YFSETQ. The germline V and J ends were trimmed by 1 base and 4 bases, with 8 bases remaining between them. The CDR3 length is 14 residues. The CDR3: CASSLYRYNEKLFF. DNA for the CDR3: TGCGCCAGCAGCTTGTACAGGTATAATGAAAAACTGTTTTTT. Filled out from reference TRBV5-1 and TRBJ1-4, the complete variable domain reads KAGVTQTPRYLIKTRGQQVTLSCSPISGHRSVSWYQQTPGQGLQFLFEYFSETQRNKGNFPGRFSGRQFSNSRSEMNVSTLELGDSALYLCASSLYRYNEKLFFGSGTQLSVL.

The chain employs TRBV5-1 and TRBJ2-5, with TRBD2 identical over 7 bases. The junction had 14 bases not matched to a gene; V was cut back by 4 bases and J by 5 bases. The CDR3 totals 16 residues. Germline CDR1 and CDR2: SGHRS and YFSETQ. The CDR3 nucleotides read TGCGCCAGCAGCCTTGGTGGATCGGGGGGAGAGGAGACCCAGTACTTC. As protein: CASSLGGSGGEETQYF.

Only a few counts were recorded for this clone. The genes are TRBV6-1 and TRBJ2-7; D remains ambiguous. Trimming shortened V by 2 bases and J by 7 bases, and 9 bases separated the two germline ends. There are 12 residues in the CDR3. Germline lookup yields CDR1 MNHNS and CDR2 SASEGT. As DNA, the CDR3 is TGTGCCAGCAGTGAACGAAAGGCGGAGCAGTACGTC. Translated, it gives CASSERKAEQYV.

V and J are TRBV18 and TRBJ2-3; 7 nucleotides line up with TRBD2. With V trimmed by 6 bases and J by 5 bases, 2 bases remained unmatched. Germline loops: CDR1 KGHSH, CDR2 LQKENI. There are 12 residues in the CDR3. DNA of the CDR3: TGTGCCAGCTCCCCGGGGGGAGATACGCAGTATTTT. Translation gives CASSPGGDTQYF. Using reference TRBV18 and TRBJ2-3 for the parts outside the CDR3, the full variable domain is NAGVMQNPRHLVRRRGQEARLRCSPMKGHSHVYWYRQLPEEGLKFMVYLQKENIIDESGMPKERFSAEFPKEGPSILRIQQVVRGDSAAYFCASSPGGDTQYFGPGTRLTVL.

The chain couples TRBV30 to TRBJ2-5; TRBD2 matches 15 bases. With 5 bases clipped from V and 5 bases from J, the junction kept 6 bases outside the gene matches. Germline V CDR1 and CDR2: GTSNPN, SVGIG (reference sequence). This CDR3 comprises 15 residues. The CDR3 DNA reads TGTGCCTGGGGGACCGGGACTAGCGGGAGGGAGACCCAGTACTTC. Amino acids: CAWGTGTSGRETQYF.

This chain connects TRBV4-1 to TRBJ1-6; the D is unclear. The V end was cut by 1 base, the J end by 6 bases, with 13 bases between. This CDR3 has 16 residues. Per the germline V gene, CDR1 is MGHRA and CDR2 is YSYEKL. The CDR3 sequence is CASSQGPADFNSPLHF. The DNA of the CDR3 is TGCGCCAGCAGCCAAGGGCCGGCAGACTTTAATTCACCCCTCCACTTT.

This chain connects TRBV7-2 to TRBJ1-1; 7 nucleotides agree with TRBD1. With V trimmed by 1 base and J by 4 bases, 6 bases remained unmatched. CDR1 and CDR2 from the germline V gene are SGHTA and FQGNSA. The CDR3 loop spans 15 amino acids. DNA of the CDR3: TGTGCCAGCAGCTTAGTTCAGGGGGGAGGCACTGAAGCTTTCTTT. Its protein product is CASSLVQGGGTEAFF.

The genes are TRBV4-2 and TRBJ2-3, with TRBD2 matching over 14 bases. CDR1 is LGHNA and CDR2 is YNFKEQ in the germline V gene. This CDR3 region has 24 residues. The trim removed 3 bases at V and 2 bases at J, leaving 25 bases unmatched. The CDR3 DNA is TGTGCCAGCAGCCACACGACTGGCACTCCGGGACTAGCGGGAGCGGGTCTAAACACAGATACGCAGTATTTT. Amino acid sequence: CASSHTTGTPGLAGAGLNTDTQYF.

The V gene is TRBV30, the J gene TRBJ1-5; D remains ambiguous. Trimming removed 0 bases at V and 5 bases at J, with 11 bases between. Looked up from germline, CDR1 is GTSNPN and CDR2 is SVGIG (reference sequence). This CDR3 has 14 residues. The CDR3 region is CAWSVLLGDQPQHF. The CDR3 coding sequence is TGTGCCTGGAGTGTACTACTAGGTGATCAGCCCCAGCATTTT.

The CDR3 coding sequence is TGCGCCAGCAGCTTGGTTCCTAGCGGGAGTATTGAGCAGTTCTTC. Translated, it gives CASSLVPSGSIEQFF. This rearrangement joins TRBV5-1 to TRBJ2-1; TRBD2 matches at 10 bases. The CDR3 contains 15 residues. After removal of 0 bases from V and 9 bases from J, the junction contained 6 bases not matched to a gene. In germline, CDR1 is SGHRS, CDR2 YFSETQ.

This clone was observed a single time. The rearrangement joins TRBV4-2 to TRBJ2-1, with 11 bases that match TRBD2. The junction had 3 bases not matched to a gene; V was cut back by 4 bases and J by 4 bases. Germline V gives CDR1 LGHNA, CDR2 YNFKEQ. CDR3 length: 15 amino acids. CDR3 protein: CASSPGTSGYNEQFF. The CDR3 coding sequence is TGTGCCAGCAGCCCCGGGACTAGCGGATACAATGAGCAGTTCTTC.

This chain connects TRBV10-3 to TRBJ2-3; 12 bases are shared with TRBD2. The CDR3 loop spans 16 amino acids. From germline, CDR1 is ENHRY and CDR2 SYGVKD. The ends lost 4 bases at V and 5 bases at J; junction bases unmatched: 7. CDR3 DNA: TGTGCCATCAGTGTAAGACTAGCGGGAGACGGAGATACGCAGTATTTT. It translates to CAISVRLAGDGDTQYF.

The chain links TRBV21-1 to TRBJ2-1; TRBD1, the D gene given by the table, was not confirmed from the DNA. TRBV21-1 is marked as a pseudogene. CDR3 length: 21 amino acids. CDR3: CASSKNKKGVGLPSSYNEQFF. The CDR3 DNA sequence: TGTGCCAGCAGCAAAAATAAGAAAGGGGTCGGGCTTCCTAGCTCCTACAATGAGCAGTTCTTC.

V usage is TRBV6-1 and J usage is TRBJ1-6; D gene uncertain. CDR3 length equals 15 residues. V lost 4 bases, J lost 7 bases, and 14 bases lay in between. Per the germline V gene, CDR1 is MNHNS and CDR2 is SASEGT. As DNA, the CDR3 is TGTGCCAGCAGTGTGGCGGCGGAAGCAAATTCACCCCTCCACTTT. It codes for CASSVAAEANSPLHF.

The rearrangement joins TRBV10-3 to TRBJ2-6, with 7 nucleotides matching TRBD1. This CDR3 region has 15 residues. Per germline, CDR1 ENHRY and CDR2 SYGVKD. The junction had 3 bases not matched to a gene; V was cut back by 5 bases and J by 2 bases. The CDR3, as DNA: TGTGCCATCAGTCAGGGGGTCACTGGGGCCAACGTCCTGACTTTC. Encoded protein: CAISQGVTGANVLTF.

The rearrangement uses TRBV27 and TRBJ1-2; 8 positions match TRBD1. Trimming took 5 bases from V and 8 from J; bases not matched to a gene: 7. Germline V gives CDR1 MNHEY, CDR2 SMNVEV (reference sequence). The CDR3 consists of 13 residues. The CDR3 reads CASSRYRGEGYTF. CDR3 coding DNA: TGTGCCAGCAGTAGATACAGGGGGGAGGGCTACACCTTC.

This chain connects TRBV10-3 to TRBJ1-1; 7 positions match TRBD1. The CDR3 spans 13 residues. Trimming at V came to 10 bases and at J to 2 bases, leaving 7 bases not matched to a gene. Germline V gene sequence: CDR1 ENHRY, CDR2 SYGVKD. The CDR3 coding sequence is TGTGCCACGACCGGGACAGAAAACACTGAAGCTTTCTTT. Amino acids: CATTGTENTEAFF.

V is TRBV2 and J is TRBJ2-7; 9 bases are shared with TRBD1. V lost 6 bases, J lost 5 bases, and 8 bases stayed unmatched. The length of the CDR3 is 14 residues. CDR1 is SNHLY and CDR2 is FYNNEI in the germline V gene. The CDR3 loop is CASRGGQGVNEQYF. The DNA of the CDR3 is TGTGCCAGCAGGGGGGGACAGGGCGTGAACGAGCAGTACTTC.

The CDR3 sequence is CASSQDSQGKGWQPQHF. The DNA for the CDR3 is TGCGCCAGCAGCCAAGATAGTCAGGGTAAGGGTTGGCAGCCCCAGCATTTT. This sequence joins TRBV4-1 and TRBJ1-5, with D perhaps matching TRBD1 (5 bases). V gave up 0 bases and J gave up 7 bases, with 19 bases separating them. This CDR3 has 17 amino acids. Germline V CDR1 and CDR2: MGHRA, YSYEKL.

The chain recombines TRBV6-1 with TRBJ2-7; 11 nucleotides match TRBD2. The CDR3 has 15 amino acids. The germline V gene has CDR1 MNHNS and CDR2 SASEGT. V trimming: 6 bases; J trimming: 7 bases; junction bases outside the gene matches: 11. CDR3: CASRIQHSGRGEQYV. CDR3 nucleotides: TGTGCCAGCAGAATACAACATAGCGGGAGGGGGGAGCAGTACGTC.

The rearrangement links TRBV5-1 to TRBJ1-5; D may be TRBD1 (6 bases). With 4 bases removed from V and 1 base from J, the gap between germline ends came to 12 bases. Germline loops: CDR1 SGHRS, CDR2 YFSETQ. The CDR3 length is 15 residues. CDR3 sequence: CASSLGGQSNQPQHF. The CDR3, as DNA: TGCGCCAGCAGCCTTGGAGGACAGAGCAATCAGCCCCAGCATTTT.

The chain is built from TRBV5-1 and TRBJ2-5; D might be TRBD1 (5 bases). The CDR3 runs 15 residues. Germline values: CDR1 SGHRS, CDR2 YFSETQ. With 4 bases removed from V and 1 base from J, the gap between germline ends came to 14 bases. Here the CDR3 DNA reads TGCGCCAGCAGCCTCAGACAGACCAGCCAAGAGACCCAGTACTTC. This translates into CASSLRQTSQETQYF.

This clone occurred a few times. This chain links TRBV2 with TRBJ1-1; D may be TRBD1 (5 bases). CDR1 is SNHLY and CDR2 is FYNNEI in the germline V gene. V was pared by 2 bases and J by 1 base, with 5 bases between. This CDR3 is built from 13 residues. The CDR3 region has the DNA TGTGCCAGCAGTGAAAGGGGGAACACTGAAGCTTTCTTT. Its protein is CASSERGNTEAFF.